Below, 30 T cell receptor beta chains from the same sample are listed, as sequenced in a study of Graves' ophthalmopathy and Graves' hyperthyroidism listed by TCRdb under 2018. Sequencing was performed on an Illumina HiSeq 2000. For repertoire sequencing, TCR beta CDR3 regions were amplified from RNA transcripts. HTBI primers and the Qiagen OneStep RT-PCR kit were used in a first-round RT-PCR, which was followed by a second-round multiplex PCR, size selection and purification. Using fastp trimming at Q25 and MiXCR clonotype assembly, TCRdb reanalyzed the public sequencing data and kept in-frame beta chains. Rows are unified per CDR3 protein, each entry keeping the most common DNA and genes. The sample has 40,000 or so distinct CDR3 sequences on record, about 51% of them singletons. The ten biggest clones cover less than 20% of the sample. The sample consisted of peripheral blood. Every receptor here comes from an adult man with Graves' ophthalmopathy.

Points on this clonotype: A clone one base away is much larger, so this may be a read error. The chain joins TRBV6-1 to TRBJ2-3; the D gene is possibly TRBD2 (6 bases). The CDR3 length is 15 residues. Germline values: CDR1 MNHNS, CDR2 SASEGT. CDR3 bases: TGTGCCAGCAGCAGGACCCTCACTAGCACAGATACGCAGTTTTTT. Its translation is CASSRTLTSTDTQFF.

DNA of the CDR3: TGTGCCACCAGTGAGTCGGGCAGATGGGACTACACCTTC. This encodes CATSESGRWDYTF. The V and J genes are TRBV24-1 and TRBJ1-2; D is uncertain. Germline V gene sequence: CDR1 KGHDR, CDR2 SFDVKD. V lost 4 bases and J 10 bases, leaving 15 bases between the germline ends. The CDR3 is 13 amino acids.

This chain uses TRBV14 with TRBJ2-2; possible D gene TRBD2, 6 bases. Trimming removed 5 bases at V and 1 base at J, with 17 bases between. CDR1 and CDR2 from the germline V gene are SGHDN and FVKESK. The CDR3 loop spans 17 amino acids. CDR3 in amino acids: CASSSNLGRWNTGELFF. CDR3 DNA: TGTGCCAGCAGCTCTAACCTTGGGAGGTGGAACACCGGGGAGCTGTTTTTT.

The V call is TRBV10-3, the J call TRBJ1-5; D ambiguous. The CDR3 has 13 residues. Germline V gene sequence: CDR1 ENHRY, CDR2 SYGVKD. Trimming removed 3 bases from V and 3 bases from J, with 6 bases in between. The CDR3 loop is CAISEESNQPQHF. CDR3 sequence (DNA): TGTGCCATCAGTGAAGAGTCCAATCAGCCCCAGCATTTT.

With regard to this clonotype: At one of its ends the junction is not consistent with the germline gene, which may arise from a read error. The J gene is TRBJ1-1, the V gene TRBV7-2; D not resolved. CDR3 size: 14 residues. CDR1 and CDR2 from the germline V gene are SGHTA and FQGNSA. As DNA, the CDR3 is TGTGCCAGCGGCTTTACCCCTGGGAACACTGAAGCTTTCTTC. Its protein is CASGFTPGNTEAFF.

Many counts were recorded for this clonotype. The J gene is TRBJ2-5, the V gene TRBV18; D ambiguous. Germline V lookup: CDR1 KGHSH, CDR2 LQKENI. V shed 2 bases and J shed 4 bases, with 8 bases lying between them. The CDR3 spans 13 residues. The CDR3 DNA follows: TGTGCCAGCTCACCAGGGGTAGGAGAGACCCAGTACTTC. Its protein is CASSPGVGETQYF.

CDR3 amino acids: CASSLDQGVNYGYTF. The CDR3 DNA sequence: TGCGCCAGCAGCTTGGACCAGGGGGTTAACTATGGCTACACCTTC. This chain joins TRBV5-1 and TRBJ1-2, with 7 bases lining up with TRBD1. The CDR3 extends over 15 amino acids. V shed 0 bases and J 1 base; nucleotides not matched to a gene: 3. Germline V gene lookup returns CDR1 SGHRS and CDR2 YFSETQ.

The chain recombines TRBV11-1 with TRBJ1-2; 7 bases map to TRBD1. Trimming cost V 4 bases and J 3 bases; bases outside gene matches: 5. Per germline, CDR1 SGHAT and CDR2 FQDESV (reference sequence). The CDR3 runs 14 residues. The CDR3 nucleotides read TGTGCCAGCAGCTCAAGACAGGGCGACTATGGCTACACCTTC. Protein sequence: CASSSRQGDYGYTF. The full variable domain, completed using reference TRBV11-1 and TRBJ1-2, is EAEVAQSPRYKITEKSQAVAFWCDPISGHATLYWYRQILGQGPELLVQFQDESVVDDSQLPKDRFSAERLKGVDSTLKIQPAELGDSAMYLCASSSRQGDYGYTFGSGTRLTVV.

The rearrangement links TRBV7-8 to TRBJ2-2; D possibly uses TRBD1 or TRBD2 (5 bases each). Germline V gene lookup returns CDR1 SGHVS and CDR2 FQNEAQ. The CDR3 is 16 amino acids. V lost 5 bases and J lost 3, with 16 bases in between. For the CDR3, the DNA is TGTGCCAGCAGCCACTACCGGGGCTCGGACACCGGGGAGCTGTTTTTT. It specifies CASSHYRGSDTGELFF.

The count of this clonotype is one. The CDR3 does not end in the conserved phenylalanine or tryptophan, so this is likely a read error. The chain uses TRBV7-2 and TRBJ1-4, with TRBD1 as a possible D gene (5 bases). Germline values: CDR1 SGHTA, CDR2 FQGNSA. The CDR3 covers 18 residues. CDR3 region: CANSLRRTRGRGNEKLFL. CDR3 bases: TGTGCCAACAGCTTAAGAAGGACTCGGGGGAGGGGAAATGAAAAACTGTTTCTT.

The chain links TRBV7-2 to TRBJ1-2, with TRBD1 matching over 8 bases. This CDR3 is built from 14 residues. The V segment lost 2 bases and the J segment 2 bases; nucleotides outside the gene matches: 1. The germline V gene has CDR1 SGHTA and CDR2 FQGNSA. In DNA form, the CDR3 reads TGTGCCAGCAGCTTAAGACAGGGGAACTATGGCTACACCTTC. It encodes CASSLRQGNYGYTF. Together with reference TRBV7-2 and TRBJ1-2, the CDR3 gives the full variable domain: GAGVSQSPSNKVTEKGKDVELRCDPISGHTALYWYRQSLGQGLEFLIYFQGNSAPDKSGLPSDRFSAERTGGSVSTLTIQRTQQEDSAVYLCASSLRQGNYGYTFGSGTRLTVV.

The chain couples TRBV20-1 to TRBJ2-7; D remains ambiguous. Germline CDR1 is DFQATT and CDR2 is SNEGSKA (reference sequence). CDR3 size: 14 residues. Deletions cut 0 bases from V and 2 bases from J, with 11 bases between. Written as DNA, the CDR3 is TGCAGTGCTAGAGACTTAAGCCAGCCCTACGAGCAGTACTTC. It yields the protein CSARDLSQPYEQYF.

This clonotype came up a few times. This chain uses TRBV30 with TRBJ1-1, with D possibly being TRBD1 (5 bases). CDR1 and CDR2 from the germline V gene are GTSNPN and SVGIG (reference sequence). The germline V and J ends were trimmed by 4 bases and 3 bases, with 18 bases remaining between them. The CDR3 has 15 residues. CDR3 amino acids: CAWTTQAGGHTEAFF. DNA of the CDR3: TGTGCCTGGACAACTCAGGCGGGGGGACACACTGAAGCTTTCTTT.

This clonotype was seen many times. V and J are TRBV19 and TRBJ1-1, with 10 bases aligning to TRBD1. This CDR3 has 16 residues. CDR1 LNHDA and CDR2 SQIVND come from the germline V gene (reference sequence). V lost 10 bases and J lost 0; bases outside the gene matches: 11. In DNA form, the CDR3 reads TGTGCCACTAAGGGGCGGACAGGGGGTCTGAACACTGAAGCTTTCTTT. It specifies CATKGRTGGLNTEAFF.

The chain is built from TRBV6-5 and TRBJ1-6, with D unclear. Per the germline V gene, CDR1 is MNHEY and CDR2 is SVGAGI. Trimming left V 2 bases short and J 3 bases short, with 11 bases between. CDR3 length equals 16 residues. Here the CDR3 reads CASSYAAANYNSPLHF. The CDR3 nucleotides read TGTGCCAGCAGTTACGCGGCAGCCAACTATAATTCACCCCTCCACTTT.

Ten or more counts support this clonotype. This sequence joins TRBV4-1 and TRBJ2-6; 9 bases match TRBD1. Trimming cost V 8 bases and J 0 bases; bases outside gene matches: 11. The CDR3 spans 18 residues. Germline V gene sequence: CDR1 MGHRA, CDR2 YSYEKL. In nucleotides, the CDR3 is TGCGCCAGCGTTAGAGGGGACAGGGAACCCTCTGGGGCCAACGTCCTGACTTTC. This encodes CASVRGDREPSGANVLTF.

The CDR3: CASSPRGVERLGEQFF. Here the CDR3 DNA reads TGTGCCAGCAGCCCTAGGGGGGTGGAAAGATTGGGTGAGCAGTTCTTC. The rearrangement uses TRBV7-3 and TRBJ2-1; D may be TRBD1 or TRBD2 (6 bases each). Trimming took off 5 bases at V and 9 bases at J, with 23 bases between the two ends. CDR1 and CDR2 (germline): SGHTA, FQGTGA. CDR3 length: 16 residues.

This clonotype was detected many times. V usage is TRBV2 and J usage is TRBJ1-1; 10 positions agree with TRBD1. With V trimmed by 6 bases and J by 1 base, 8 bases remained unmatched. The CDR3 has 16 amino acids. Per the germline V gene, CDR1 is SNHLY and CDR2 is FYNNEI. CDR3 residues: CASSPLGQGGNTEAFF. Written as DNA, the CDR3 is TGTGCCAGCAGCCCCCTCGGACAGGGGGGGAACACTGAAGCTTTCTTT.

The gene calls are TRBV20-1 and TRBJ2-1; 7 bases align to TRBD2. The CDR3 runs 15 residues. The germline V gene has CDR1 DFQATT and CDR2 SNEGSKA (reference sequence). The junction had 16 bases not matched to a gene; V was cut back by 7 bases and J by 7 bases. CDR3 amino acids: CSDLPSGIGVNEQFF. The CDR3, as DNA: TGCAGTGATTTGCCCAGCGGGATAGGAGTAAATGAGCAGTTCTTC.

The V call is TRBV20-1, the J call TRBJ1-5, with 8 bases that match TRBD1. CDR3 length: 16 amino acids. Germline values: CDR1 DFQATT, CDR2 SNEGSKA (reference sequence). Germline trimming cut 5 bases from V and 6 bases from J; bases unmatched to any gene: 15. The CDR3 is CSARGQGSFIFQPQHF. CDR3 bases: TGCAGTGCTCGTGGACAGGGTTCCTTCATTTTTCAGCCCCAGCATTTT.

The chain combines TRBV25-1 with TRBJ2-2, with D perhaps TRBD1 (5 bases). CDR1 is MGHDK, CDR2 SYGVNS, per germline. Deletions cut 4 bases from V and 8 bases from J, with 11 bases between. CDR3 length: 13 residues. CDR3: CASSGRQGGELFF. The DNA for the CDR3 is TGTGCCAGCAGTGGAAGGCAGGGTGGGGAGCTGTTTTTT.

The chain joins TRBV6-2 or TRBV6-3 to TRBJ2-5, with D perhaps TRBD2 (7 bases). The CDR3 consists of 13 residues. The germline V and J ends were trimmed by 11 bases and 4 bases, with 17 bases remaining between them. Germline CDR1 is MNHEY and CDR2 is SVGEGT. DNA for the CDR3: TGTGCCTCAAACGGGGGGCTCCGAGAGACCCAGTACTTC. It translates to CASNGGLRETQYF.

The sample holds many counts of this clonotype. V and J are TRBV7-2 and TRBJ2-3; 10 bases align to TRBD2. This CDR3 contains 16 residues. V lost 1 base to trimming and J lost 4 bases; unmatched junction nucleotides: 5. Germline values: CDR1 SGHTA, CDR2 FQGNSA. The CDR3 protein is CASSLGAGGPSDTQYF. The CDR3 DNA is TGTGCCAGCAGCTTAGGAGCGGGGGGGCCGTCAGATACGCAGTATTTT.

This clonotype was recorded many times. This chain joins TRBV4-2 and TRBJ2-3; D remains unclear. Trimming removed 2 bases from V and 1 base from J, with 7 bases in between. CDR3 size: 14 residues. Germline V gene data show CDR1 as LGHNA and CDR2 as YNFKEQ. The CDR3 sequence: CASSQPLGTDTQYF. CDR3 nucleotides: TGTGCCAGCAGCCAACCCCTTGGCACAGATACGCAGTATTTT.

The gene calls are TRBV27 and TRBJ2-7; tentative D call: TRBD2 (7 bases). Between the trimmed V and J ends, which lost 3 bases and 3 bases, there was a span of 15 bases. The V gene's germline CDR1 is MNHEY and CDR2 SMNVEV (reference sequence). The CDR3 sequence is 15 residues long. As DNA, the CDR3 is TGTGCCAGCAGTTTGGGGGGAGGGGGGGGCTACGAGCAGTACTTC. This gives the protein CASSLGGGGGYEQYF.

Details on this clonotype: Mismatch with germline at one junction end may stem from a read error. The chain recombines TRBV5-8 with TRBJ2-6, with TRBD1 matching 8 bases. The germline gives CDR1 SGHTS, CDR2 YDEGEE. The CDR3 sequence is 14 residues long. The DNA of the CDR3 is TGTGCCAGCAGCTGGGAGCAGGGGGCGAGGACTGAAGCTTTC. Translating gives CASSWEQGARTEAF.

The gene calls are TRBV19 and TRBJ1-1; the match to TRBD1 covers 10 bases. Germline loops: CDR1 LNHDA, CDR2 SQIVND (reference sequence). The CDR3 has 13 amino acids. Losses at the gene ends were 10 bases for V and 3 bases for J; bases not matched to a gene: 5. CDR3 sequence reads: CATSDRGYTEAFF. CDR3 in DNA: TGTGCCACCTCGGACAGGGGGTACACTGAAGCTTTCTTT.

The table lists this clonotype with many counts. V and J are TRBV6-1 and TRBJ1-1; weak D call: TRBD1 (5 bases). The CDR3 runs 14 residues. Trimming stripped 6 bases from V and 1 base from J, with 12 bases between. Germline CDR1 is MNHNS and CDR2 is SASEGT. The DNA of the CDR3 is TGTGCCAGCAGGTTGAGGGACCGGAACACTGAAGCTTTCTTT. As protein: CASRLRDRNTEAFF.

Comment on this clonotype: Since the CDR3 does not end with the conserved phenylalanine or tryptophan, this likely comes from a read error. The CDR3 sequence: CSARNPGQGNYEQYA. CDR3 nucleotides: TGCAGTGCTAGGAATCCGGGACAGGGAAACTACGAGCAGTACGCC. This chain connects TRBV20-1 to TRBJ2-7, with 9 bases that match TRBD1. V lost 3 bases to trimming and J lost 3 bases; unmatched junction nucleotides: 9. The germline gives CDR1 DFQATT, CDR2 SNEGSKA (reference sequence). The CDR3 is made up of 15 amino acids.

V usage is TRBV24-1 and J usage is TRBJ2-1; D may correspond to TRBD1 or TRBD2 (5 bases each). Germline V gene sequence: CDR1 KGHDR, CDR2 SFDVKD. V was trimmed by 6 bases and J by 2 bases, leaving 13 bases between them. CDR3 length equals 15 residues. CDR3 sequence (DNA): TGTGCCACCAGTTCCGGGACCAATACCTACAATGAGCAGTTCTTC. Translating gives CATSSGTNTYNEQFF.